This T cell receptor beta chain derives from a study of T cells in Graves' hyperthyroidism and ophthalmopathy. Study-wide results and limits: Stable hyperthyroidism was separated from ophthalmopathy by a model based on 13 V-J features. The model forecast ophthalmopathy, anticipating it by a median about six months before onset. Also found in blood were most expanded thyroid clonotypes above 0.001.

This clonotype was seen many times. Its antigen is not identified. Each 10 ml fresh peripheral blood draw supplied the PBMCs. RNA transcripts served as the template for amplifying TCR beta CDR3 regions. First-round RT-PCR of the TCR CDR3 relied on the HTBI primer set. In TCRdb, the multiplex PCR reads were re-called with MiXCR into one record per CDR3 protein. The data contain hundreds of thousands of distinct CDR3 sequences, 20% of them singletons. V lost 7 bases and J lost 5; bases outside the gene matches: 6. The CDR3 consists of 14 residues. Germline lookup yields CDR1 MDHEN and CDR2 SYDVKM. The receptor's source is a man between 35 and 55 years old with Graves' ophthalmopathy. The specimen sequenced was blood. The chain recombines TRBV28 with TRBJ2-1, with 9 nucleotides matching TRBD1. Here the CDR3 reads CASTLGQGNNEQFF. CDR3 bases: TGTGCCAGCACCTTGGGACAGGGAAACAATGAGCAGTTCTTC.